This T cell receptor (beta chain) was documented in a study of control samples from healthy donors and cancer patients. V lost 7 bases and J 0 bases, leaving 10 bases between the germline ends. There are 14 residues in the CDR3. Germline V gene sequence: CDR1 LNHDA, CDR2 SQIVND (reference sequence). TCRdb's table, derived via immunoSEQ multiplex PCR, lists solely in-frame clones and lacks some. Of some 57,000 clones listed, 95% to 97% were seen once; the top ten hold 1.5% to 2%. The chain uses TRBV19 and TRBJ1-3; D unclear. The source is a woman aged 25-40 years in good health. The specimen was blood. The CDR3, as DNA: TGTGCCAGTACCCAAGAAGACTCTGGAAACACCATATATTTT. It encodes CASTQEDSGNTIYF.